This T cell receptor beta chain was captured by sequencing in a study of blood T cell repertoires in COVID-19. Study as a whole: The United States, Italy and Spain provided the acute and convalescent COVID-19 samples.

This clone was picked up many times. In Seattle, patients joined the study during active infection and were tracked longitudinally. The CDR3 sequence is 15 residues long. Germline V lookup: CDR1 LGHNA, CDR2 YSLEER. With 6 bases clipped from V and 1 base from J, the junction kept 4 bases outside the gene matches. Generated by immunoSEQ multiplex PCR, the TCRdb table keeps only in-frame clones and is missing some. The sample yields just over 250,000 clones, around 90% seen once. The receptor was isolated from a woman in her 70s with COVID-19, enrolled during active disease. The V call is TRBV4-3, the J call TRBJ2-2; 8 nucleotides align to TRBD1. The sequencing input was peripheral blood. Written as DNA, the CDR3 is TGCGCCAGCAGGTACGGGACAGGGAACACCGGGGAGCTGTTTTTT. Translating it yields CASRYGTGNTGELFF.